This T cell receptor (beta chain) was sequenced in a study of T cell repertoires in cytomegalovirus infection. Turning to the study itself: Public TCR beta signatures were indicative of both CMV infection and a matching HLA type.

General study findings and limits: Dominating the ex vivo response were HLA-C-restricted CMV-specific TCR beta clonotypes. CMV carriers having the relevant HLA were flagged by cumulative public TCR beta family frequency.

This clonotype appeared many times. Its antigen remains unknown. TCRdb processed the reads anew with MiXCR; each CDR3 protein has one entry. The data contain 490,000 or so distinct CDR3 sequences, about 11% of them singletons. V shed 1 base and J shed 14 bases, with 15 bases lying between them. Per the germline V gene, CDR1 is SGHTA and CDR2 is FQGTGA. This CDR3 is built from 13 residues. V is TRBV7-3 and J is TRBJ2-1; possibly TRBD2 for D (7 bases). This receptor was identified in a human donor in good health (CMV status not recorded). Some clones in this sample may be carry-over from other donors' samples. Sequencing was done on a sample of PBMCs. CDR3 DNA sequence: TGTGCCAGCAGCTTAAACGGGGGGCGCCCCAAGTTCTTC. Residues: CASSLNGGRPKFF.